This section outlines one T cell receptor beta chain sequence together with its context. In the PCR, 60 Vbeta and 13 Jbeta primers were used. The protocol was immunoSEQ multiplex PCR, while the TCRdb copy is restricted to in-frame clones and leaves out a portion. The sample lists about 130,000 clones; approximately 77% were seen once. The CDR3 runs 14 residues. Germline V gene sequence: CDR1 SGHAT, CDR2 FQNNGV. The trim removed 3 bases at V and 4 bases at J, leaving 3 bases unmatched. The data derive from a study of cytomegalovirus exposure and HLA in healthy donors. The chain couples TRBV11-2 to TRBJ1-5, with 7 bases lining up with TRBD1. This receptor was taken from a man younger than 45 in good health and CMV-seronegative. Sequencing input: PBMCs. The CDR3 here is CASSLTGYNQPQHF. The CDR3 DNA sequence: TGTGCCAGCAGCTTGACAGGGTATAATCAGCCCCAGCATTTT.